A single sample is the source of the 17 T cell receptor beta chains below, sequenced in a study of T cell repertoires in cytomegalovirus infection. Their antigen targets remain unknown. TCRdb processed the reads anew with MiXCR; each CDR3 protein has one entry. The data hold some 62,000 distinct CDR3 sequences, with 20% to 25% observed a single time. Sample: CD8+ T cells from cultured PBMCs, taken from culture after CMV antigen stimulation. All receptors come from a human donor in good health (CMV status not recorded). Some clones in this sample may be carry-over from other donors' samples.

In this sample, this clonotype turned up once. The chain employs TRBV12-3 or TRBV12-4 and TRBJ2-5, with TRBD2 matching over 9 bases. V trimming: 3 bases; J trimming: 5 bases; junction bases outside the gene matches: 7. This CDR3 contains 15 residues. The CDR3 is CASSFAGGLTETQYF. CDR3 coding DNA: TGTGCCAGCAGTTTTGCGGGGGGGCTTACGGAGACCCAGTACTTC.

J is TRBJ2-4 and V is TRBV4-2, with unresolved D. The germline CDR1 and CDR2 sequences are LGHNA and YNFKEQ. The CDR3 runs 20 residues. Trimming took 0 bases from V and 0 from J, leaving 21 bases between them. CDR3 sequence reads: CASSQDRYSLMGIAKNIQYF. DNA of the CDR3: TGTGCCAGCAGCCAAGATAGGTACTCTTTAATGGGGATAGCCAAAAACATTCAGTACTTC.

This rearrangement joins TRBV5-6 to TRBJ1-2; TRBD1 matches at 8 bases. V was clipped by 5 bases and J by 3 bases; unmatched bases: 18. The CDR3 sequence is 18 residues long. The germline gives CDR1 SGHDT, CDR2 YYEEEE. The CDR3: CASRPETGEQRAYYGYTF. In DNA, the CDR3 is TGTGCCAGCAGACCCGAGACAGGGGAGCAAAGAGCGTACTATGGCTACACCTTC.

The rearrangement joins TRBV7-2 to TRBJ2-7; 9 nucleotides agree with TRBD1. V trimming: 5 bases; J trimming: 1 base; junction bases outside the gene matches: 6. The CDR3 runs to 15 residues. Germline CDR1 and CDR2: SGHTA and FQGNSA. The CDR3 region is CASSAGQGPSYEQYF. CDR3 nucleotides: TGTGCCAGCAGCGCCGGACAGGGGCCATCCTACGAGCAGTACTTC.

V is TRBV4-2 and J is TRBJ2-2, with a weak D call TRBD2 (5 bases). The CDR3 covers 16 residues. Germline assignment: CDR1 LGHNA and CDR2 YNFKEQ. V was trimmed by 1 base and J by 5 bases, leaving 14 bases between them. As DNA, the CDR3 is TGTGCCAGCAGCCAAGGGACTGTTCACCCTACCGGGGAGCTGTTTTTT. Its protein product is CASSQGTVHPTGELFF.

This clonotype was observed a few times. The chain employs TRBV14 and TRBJ1-2, with 7 bases that match TRBD1. V gave up 0 bases and J gave up 11 bases; unmatched junction bases: 12. Germline V gene lookup returns CDR1 SGHDN and CDR2 FVKESK. The CDR3 consists of 15 residues. CDR3 residues: CASSQEGPGQLGYTF. CDR3 nucleotides: TGTGCCAGCAGCCAAGAGGGGCCGGGACAGTTGGGATACACCTTC.

The chain carries TRBV4-1 and TRBJ1-2; the D gene is possibly TRBD1 (6 bases). The germline CDR1 and CDR2 sequences are MGHRA and YSYEKL. CDR3 length: 14 residues. V was pared by 1 base and J by 4 bases, with 10 bases between. Here the CDR3 DNA reads TGCGCCAGCAGCCAAGGGCAGGGGCCCTATGGCTACACCTTC. It is translated as CASSQGQGPYGYTF.

V gene TRBV7-3 combines with J gene TRBJ2-1; D possibly corresponds to TRBD2 (7 bases). CDR3 length equals 18 residues. V gave up 1 base and J gave up 2 bases, with 18 bases separating them. From germline, CDR1 is SGHTA and CDR2 FQGTGA. The CDR3 DNA sequence: TGTGCCAGCAGCTTAAGATCGGGGGGCCCTGGGCCCTACAATGAGCAGTTCTTC. Translating gives CASSLRSGGPGPYNEQFF.

This clonotype has at least ten counts. Here the CDR3 reads CASSLYIGTSGIHSHNEQFF. CDR3 DNA sequence: TGTGCCAGCAGCTTATATATAGGGACTAGCGGGATCCACAGCCACAATGAGCAGTTCTTC. The rearrangement uses TRBV7-9 and TRBJ2-1; the match to TRBD2 covers 13 bases. The germline V gene has CDR1 SEHNR and CDR2 FQNEAQ (reference sequence). Trimming removed 2 bases from V and 5 bases from J; junction bases left unmatched: 15. The CDR3 loop spans 20 amino acids.

Concerning this clonotype itself: One end of the junction is discordant with germline, which a read error may explain. The V call is TRBV7-2, the J call TRBJ2-1; 11 positions agree with TRBD1. The CDR3 totals 17 residues. The germline CDR1 and CDR2 sequences are SGHTA and FQGNSA. The CDR3 here is CASSLELRTGGRDEQSF. The DNA of the CDR3 is TGTGCCAGCAGCTTAGAATTGCGGACAGGGGGCAGGGATGAGCAGTCCTTC.

This clonotype was counted many times. The CDR3 DNA reads TGTGCCAGCAGCCCACCGGGACTAGGCTACGAGCAGTACTTC. It codes for CASSPPGLGYEQYF. This rearrangement joins TRBV7-8 to TRBJ2-7, with 8 bases fitting TRBD2. Germline V gene sequence: CDR1 SGHVS, CDR2 FQNEAQ. The CDR3 has 14 residues. The trim removed 5 bases at V and 3 bases at J, leaving 6 bases unmatched.

The CDR3, as DNA: TGTGCCAGCAGCCAAGATTTCGGGCTAGGGAACATTCAGTACTTC. This translates into CASSQDFGLGNIQYF. This chain links TRBV4-2 with TRBJ2-4, with unresolved D. V lost 0 bases to trimming and J lost 7 bases, with 13 bases between them. CDR3 length: 15 residues. Looked up from germline, CDR1 is LGHNA and CDR2 is YNFKEQ.

The CDR3 region has the DNA TGTGCCAGCAGCACAAATCGGGAACATCCAAATTACGAGCAGTACTTC. As protein: CASSTNREHPNYEQYF. This chain uses TRBV7-9 with TRBJ2-7; weak D call: TRBD2 (5 bases). V was pared by 5 bases and J by 4 bases, with 21 bases between. Germline lookup yields CDR1 SEHNR and CDR2 FQNEAQ (reference sequence). The CDR3 totals 16 residues.

In its sample, this clonotype was seen a few times. The rearrangement joins TRBV6-5 to TRBJ2-1; 9 bases are shared with TRBD1. CDR1 and CDR2 from the germline V gene are MNHEY and SVGAGI. The CDR3 sequence is 15 residues long. V shed 5 bases and J 3 bases; nucleotides not matched to a gene: 5. CDR3 amino acids: CASSTGQGLYNEQFF. CDR3 bases: TGTGCCAGCAGTACCGGACAGGGGCTCTACAATGAGCAGTTCTTC.

This clonotype was detected ten times or more. The V gene is TRBV7-2, the J gene TRBJ2-5; D is uncertain. This CDR3 comprises 13 residues. Germline V gene lookup returns CDR1 SGHTA and CDR2 FQGNSA. With 3 bases removed from V and 2 bases from J, the gap between germline ends came to 7 bases. CDR3 DNA sequence: TGTGCCAGCAGCTTTAACAGACAAGAGACCCAGTACTTC. Translation: CASSFNRQETQYF.

The genes are TRBV18 and TRBJ1-3; D is ambiguous. Germline V CDR1 and CDR2: KGHSH, LQKENI. The V end was cut by 4 bases, the J end by 0 bases, with 4 bases between. CDR3 length equals 13 residues. The chain's CDR3 is CASSLISGNTIYF. CDR3 in DNA: TGTGCCAGCTCACTTATCTCTGGAAACACCATATATTTT. The entire variable domain, with the rest obtained from reference TRBV18 and TRBJ1-3, is as follows: NAGVMQNPRHLVRRRGQEARLRCSPMKGHSHVYWYRQLPEEGLKFMVYLQKENIIDESGMPKERFSAEFPKEGPSILRIQQVVRGDSAAYFCASSLISGNTIYFGEGSWLTVV.

This rearrangement joins TRBV7-2 to TRBJ1-2, with a tentative D call TRBD1 (6 bases). CDR1 is SGHTA and CDR2 is FQGNSA in the germline V gene. The CDR3 extends over 14 amino acids. V lost 6 bases and J 5 bases, leaving 16 bases between the germline ends. CDR3 sequence reads: CASSTGIGSYGYTF. The CDR3 DNA reads as TGTGCCAGCAGTACAGGGATTGGAAGTTATGGCTACACCTTC.